This T cell receptor beta chain came from a study of control samples from healthy donors and cancer patients. Assay used: immunoSEQ multiplex PCR; TCRdb lists only in-frame clones, some missing. The sample contains approximately 87,000 clones, approximately 93% of which appear only once. This receptor was identified in a woman between 40 and 55 years old with lung cancer. Sequencing used PBMCs.

Written as DNA, the CDR3 is TGCGCCAGCAGCTTAGGTTACCCCCGGACAGATACGCAGTATTTT. Translating it yields CASSLGYPRTDTQYF. The chain joins TRBV5-1 to TRBJ2-3, with D unresolved. The CDR3 spans 15 residues. V dropped 2 bases and J dropped 3 bases, with 13 bases sitting between them. The V gene's germline CDR1 is SGHRS and CDR2 YFSETQ.